The T cell receptor (beta chain) under discussion was sequenced for a study of cytomegalovirus exposure and HLA in healthy donors listed by TCRdb under 2017. About the full investigation: According to a later analysis, one platform produced both the roughly 120 validation repertoires and the 666 repertoires of the first cohort. To predict cytomegalovirus infection status, the study brought together high-throughput TCR immunosequencing, statistical association of individual TCRs with disease status, and machine learning. The study aimed to test whether signatures of past pathogen exposure could be identified by cataloging public T cell receptors. A separate validation cohort of about 110 different subjects was used in addition to the roughly 700-subject first cohort.

Germline trimming: 4 bases from V, 0 bases from J; junction bases outside gene matches: 5. Including cysteine and phenylalanine, the CDR3 has 15 amino acids. Only CDR3 DNA remains: 45 bases, in frame from the first base. From the germline V gene, CDR1 is MGHRA and CDR2 is YSYEKL. Library preparation was by the immunoSEQ multiplex PCR assay. In the source study's methods: A statistical classification framework was built to diagnose cytomegalovirus status from the catalog of TCR beta chain sequences. TCRdb took over this immuneACCESS table, retaining in-frame rearrangements with V and J assigned. Such tables are incomplete; in checked studies, under half of the missing clones stem from an unresolved V gene, and the remainder is unexplained. That table is the source of V, J and clone size, and D and trimming were worked out from the DNA. The sample profile shows fewer than 250,000 clones; roughly 89% of them were found once. Clones ranked in the top ten supply around 3% of the sample.

Concerning this clone itself: Its recognized antigen is unknown. No quality values exist for individual bases; no much larger clone is one base distant.

Separate from the roughly 700-subject first cohort, the validation cohort of 90 to 150 subjects was the group to which the donors belonged. Findings and caveats that apply to the study as a whole: Across donors, most TCR sequences were observed very rarely, whereas some public TCRs were present in many individuals. The classifier was reported to diagnose cytomegalovirus status with high specificity and sensitivity in both the original and validation cohorts. All 120 or so repertoires were used to score co-occurrence in the validation cohort in a later analysis, because that analysis had no HLA typing for the cohort. The authors suggested that the approach could potentially be generalized to other disease states and immunological phenotypes. The study listed around 160 TCR beta chains as associated with cytomegalovirus. Subsequent analysis determined that TCRs grouped into clusters in the first cohort also showed a tendency toward co-occurrence across the roughly 120 validation repertoires, and 85% to 95% of cluster scores exceeded 0. In vitro tests confirmed that a few of the cytomegalovirus-associated TCR beta chains recognize cytomegalovirus antigens.

The clonotype originates from a man in his late teens or twenties in good health and CMV-seronegative. What was sequenced was PBMCs. This sequence uses TRBV4-1 and TRBJ2-7, with 8 bases in between that match TRBD2. The CDR3 region reads CASSPRSGASYEQYF. The base sequence is TGCGCCAGCAGCCCTCGTAGCGGGGCCTCCTACGAGCAGTACTTC.